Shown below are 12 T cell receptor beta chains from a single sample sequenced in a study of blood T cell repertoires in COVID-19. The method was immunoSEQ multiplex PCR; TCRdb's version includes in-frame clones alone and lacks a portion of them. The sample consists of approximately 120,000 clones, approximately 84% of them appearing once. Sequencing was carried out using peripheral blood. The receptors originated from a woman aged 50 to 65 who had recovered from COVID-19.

CDR3 in amino acids: CASSVSGNQPQHF. CDR3 sequence (DNA): TGTGCCAGCAGCGTTTCAGGCAATCAGCCCCAGCATTTT. This chain links TRBV11-3 with TRBJ1-5; D not resolved. Germline assignment: CDR1 SGHNT and CDR2 YENEEA. V dropped 5 bases and J dropped 2 bases, with 7 bases sitting between them. The CDR3 is 13 residues long. Filled out from reference TRBV11-3 and TRBJ1-5, the complete variable domain reads EAGVVQSPRYKIIEKKQPVAFWCNPISGHNTLYWYLQNLGQGPELLIRYENEEAVDDSQLPKDRFSAERLKGVDSTLKIQPAELGDSAVYLCASSVSGNQPQHFGDGTRLSIL.

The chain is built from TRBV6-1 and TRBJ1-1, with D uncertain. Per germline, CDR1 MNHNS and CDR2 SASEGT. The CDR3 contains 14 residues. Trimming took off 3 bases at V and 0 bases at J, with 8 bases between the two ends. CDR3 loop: CASSEIVMNTEAFF. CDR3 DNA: TGTGCCAGCAGTGAGATAGTAATGAACACTGAAGCTTTCTTT.

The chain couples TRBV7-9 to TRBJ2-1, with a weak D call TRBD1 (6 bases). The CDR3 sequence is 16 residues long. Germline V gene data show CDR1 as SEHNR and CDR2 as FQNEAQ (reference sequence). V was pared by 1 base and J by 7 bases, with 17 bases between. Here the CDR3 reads CASSLDGTLWGNEQFF. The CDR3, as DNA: TGTGCCAGCAGCTTAGACGGGACACTTTGGGGAAATGAGCAGTTCTTC.

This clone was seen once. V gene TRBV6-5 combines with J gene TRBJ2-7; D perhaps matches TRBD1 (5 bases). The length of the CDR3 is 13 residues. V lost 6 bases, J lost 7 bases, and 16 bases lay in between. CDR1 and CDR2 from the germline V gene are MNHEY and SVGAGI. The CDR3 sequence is CASSAGLSGEQYF. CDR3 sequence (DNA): TGTGCCAGCAGCGCAGGGTTAAGTGGAGAGCAGTACTTC.

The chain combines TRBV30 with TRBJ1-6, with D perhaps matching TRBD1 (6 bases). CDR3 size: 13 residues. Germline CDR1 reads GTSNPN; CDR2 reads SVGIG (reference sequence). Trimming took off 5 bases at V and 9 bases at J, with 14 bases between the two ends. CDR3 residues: CAWRGQSLSPLHF. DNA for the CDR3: TGTGCCTGGCGAGGACAGAGCCTTTCACCCCTCCACTTT.

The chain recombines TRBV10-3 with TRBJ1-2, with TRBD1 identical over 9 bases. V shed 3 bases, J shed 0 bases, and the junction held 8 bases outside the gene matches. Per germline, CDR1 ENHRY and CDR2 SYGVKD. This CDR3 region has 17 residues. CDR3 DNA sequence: TGTGCCATCAGTGAAAGTACAGGGGGCCTCGCTAACTATGGCTACACCTTC. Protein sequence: CAISESTGGLANYGYTF.

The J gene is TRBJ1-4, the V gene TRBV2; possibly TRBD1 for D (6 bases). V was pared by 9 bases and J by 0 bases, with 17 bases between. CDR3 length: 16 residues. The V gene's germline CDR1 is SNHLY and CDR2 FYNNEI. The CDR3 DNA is TGTGCCAGTAACATCGAGGGGGTTGCAACTAATGAAAAACTGTTTTTT. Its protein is CASNIEGVATNEKLFF.

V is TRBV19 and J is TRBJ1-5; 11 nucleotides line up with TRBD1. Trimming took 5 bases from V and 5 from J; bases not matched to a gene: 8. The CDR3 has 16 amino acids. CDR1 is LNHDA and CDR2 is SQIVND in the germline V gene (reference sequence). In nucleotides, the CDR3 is TGTGCCAGTAGTTCCCTGGACAGGGGGCGTTATCAGCCCCAGCATTTT. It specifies CASSSLDRGRYQPQHF.

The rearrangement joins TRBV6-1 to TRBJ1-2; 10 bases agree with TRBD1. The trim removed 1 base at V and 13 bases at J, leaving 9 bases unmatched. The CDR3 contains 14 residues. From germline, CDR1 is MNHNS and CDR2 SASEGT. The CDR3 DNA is TGTGCCAGCAGTGAAGGGGGACAGGGGTTCATGTCCACCTTC. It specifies CASSEGGQGFMSTF.

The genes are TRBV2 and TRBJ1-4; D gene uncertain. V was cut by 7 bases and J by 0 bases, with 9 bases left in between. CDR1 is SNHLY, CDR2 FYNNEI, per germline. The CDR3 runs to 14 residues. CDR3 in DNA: TGTGCCAGCACCCCCGCAGCAACTAATGAAAAACTGTTTTTT. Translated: CASTPAATNEKLFF.

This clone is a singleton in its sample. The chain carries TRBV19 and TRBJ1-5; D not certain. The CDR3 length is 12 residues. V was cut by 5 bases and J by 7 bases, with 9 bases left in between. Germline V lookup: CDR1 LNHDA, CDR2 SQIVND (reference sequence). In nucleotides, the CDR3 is TGTGCCAGTAGTGAGGTTAGGCAGCCCCAGCATTTT. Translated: CASSEVRQPQHF.

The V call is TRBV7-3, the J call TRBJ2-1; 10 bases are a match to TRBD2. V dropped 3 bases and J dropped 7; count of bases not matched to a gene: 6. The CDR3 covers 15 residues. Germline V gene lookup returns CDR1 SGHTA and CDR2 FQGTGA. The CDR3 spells CASSLGTSVQNEQFF. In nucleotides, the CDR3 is TGTGCCAGCAGCTTGGGGACTAGCGTACAAAATGAGCAGTTCTTC.